The rows below give T cell receptor beta chains drawn from one sample of a study of somatic mutations in cytotoxic T cells in rheumatoid arthritis. Data came from immunoSEQ multiplex PCR; TCRdb stores just in-frame clones and leaves some out. The sample holds approximately 5,300 clones, around nine tenths seen once. The specimen was CD8+ T cells sorted from blood. The receptors here all came from a woman aged 50 to 60 with rheumatoid arthritis. The CDR3 runs from the conserved cysteine through the conserved F or W. Each record gives: J gene, V gene, clone size, D gene, CDR3 protein, CDR3 DNA. The D gene is left open where the match is weak. For some rows the clone size is stated as once, few or many, or as a class when expanded; others skip it.

J: TRBJ2-7
V: TRBV2
size: once
D: TRBD2
CDR3: CASLRTSASYEQYF
DNA: TGTGCCAGCTTAAGGACTAGCGCTTCCTACGAGCAGTACTTC

J: TRBJ1-1
V: TRBV2
size: once
D: TRBD1
CDR3: CASSAGQIMFSGRESTEAFF
DNA: TGTGCCAGCAGCGCGGGACAGATCATGTTTTCGGGTCGGGAGTCCACTGAAGCTTTCTTT

J: TRBJ2-7
V: TRBV29-1
size: -
D: TRBD1
CDR3: CSVEDLSQGDEQYF
DNA: TGCAGCGTTGAAGATCTTAGTCAGGGGGACGAGCAGTACTTC

J: TRBJ1-2
V: TRBV10-3
size: -
D: -
CDR3: CAISESAANYGYTF
DNA: TGTGCCATCAGTGAGTCAGCTGCTAACTATGGCTACACCTTC

J: TRBJ2-3
V: TRBV7-2
size: -
D: -
CDR3: CASSTRGAADTQYF
DNA: TGTGCCAGCAGCACCCGGGGGGCCGCAGATACGCAGTATTTT

J: TRBJ1-1
V: TRBV27
size: -
D: TRBD1
CDR3: CASKWTGANTEAFF
DNA: TGTGCCAGCAAATGGACAGGGGCCAACACTGAAGCTTTCTTT

J: TRBJ1-3
V: TRBV19
size: -
D: -
CDR3: CASSRSGSSGNTIYF
DNA: TGTGCCAGTAGTAGAAGCGGCTCCTCTGGAAACACCATATATTTT

J: TRBJ2-3
V: TRBV5-5
size: -
D: -
CDR3: CASSLLWETDTQYF
DNA: TGTGCCAGCAGCTTGTTGTGGGAGACAGATACGCAGTATTTT

J: TRBJ2-7
V: TRBV5-4
size: -
D: TRBD1
CDR3: CASSFGTGGSSEQYF
DNA: TGTGCCAGCAGCTTTGGGACAGGGGGGTCATCCGAGCAGTACTTC

J: TRBJ2-2
V: TRBV15
size: -
D: -
CDR3: CAVRGANTGELFF
DNA: TGTGCCGTCCGGGGGGCCAACACCGGGGAGCTGTTTTTT

J: TRBJ2-3
V: TRBV15
size: -
D: TRBD2
CDR3: CATSRDRGVPDTQYF
DNA: TGTGCCACCAGCAGAGATCGGGGGGTGCCAGATACGCAGTATTTT

J: TRBJ1-2
V: TRBV2
size: -
D: TRBD1
CDR3: CASSRTGHCTF
DNA: TGTGCCAGCAGTCGGACAGGGCATTGTACCTTC

J: TRBJ2-7
V: TRBV7-9
size: -
D: TRBD1
CDR3: CASSLDLGQGSEQYF
DNA: TGTGCCAGCAGCTTAGATTTGGGACAGGGATCCGAGCAGTACTTC

J: TRBJ1-1
V: TRBV4-1
size: -
D: -
CDR3: CASSQGGEGTEAFF
DNA: TGCGCCAGCAGCCAAGGAGGGGAGGGCACTGAAGCTTTCTTT

J: TRBJ2-7
V: TRBV7-9
size: -
D: -
CDR3: CASSFIDSSYEQYF
DNA: TGTGCCAGCAGCTTCATTGACAGCTCCTACGAGCAGTACTTC

J: TRBJ2-7
V: TRBV19
size: -
D: -
CDR3: CASTHGSSYEQYF
DNA: TGTGCCAGTACCCACGGGAGCTCCTACGAGCAGTACTTC

J: TRBJ1-6
V: TRBV4-1
size: -
D: -
CDR3: CASSPPQANYNSPLHF
DNA: TGCGCCAGCAGCCCCCCCCAGGCGAACTATAATTCACCCCTCCACTTT

J: TRBJ1-5
V: TRBV7-6
size: -
D: -
CDR3: CASSLGTDINQPQHF
DNA: TGTGCCAGCAGCTTAGGGACAGATATCAATCAGCCCCAGCATTTT

J: TRBJ1-2
V: TRBV5-5
size: -
D: -
CDR3: CASSISTLASPYGYTF
DNA: TGTGCCAGCAGCATCTCAACCTTGGCCTCACCCTATGGCTACACCTTC

J: TRBJ2-3
V: TRBV13
size: -
D: TRBD2
CDR3: CASSLAASGGADTQYF
DNA: TGTGCCAGCAGCTTAGCGGCTAGCGGGGGGGCAGATACGCAGTATTTT

J: TRBJ2-7
V: TRBV10-3
size: -
D: -
CDR3: CAIGGAPYEQYF
DNA: TGTGCCATCGGGGGGGCCCCCTACGAGCAGTACTTC

J: TRBJ2-7
V: TRBV4-1
size: -
D: -
CDR3: CASSQDLMEEQYF
DNA: TGCGCCAGCAGCCAAGATCTTATGGAGGAGCAGTACTTC

J: TRBJ2-5
V: TRBV30
size: -
D: -
CDR3: CAWGGLGRQETQYF
DNA: TGTGCCTGGGGAGGGTTGGGGCGCCAAGAGACCCAGTACTTC

J: TRBJ2-3
V: TRBV7-6
size: once
D: -
CDR3: CANSPLPRGDTQYF
DNA: TGTGCCAACTCCCCGCTTCCCCGGGGAGATACGCAGTATTTT

J: TRBJ2-7
V: TRBV7-9
size: -
D: TRBD2
CDR3: CASSLVAGGVYEQYF
DNA: TGTGCCAGCAGCTTAGTTGCGGGGGGGGTTTACGAGCAGTACTTC

J: TRBJ1-1
V: TRBV7-6
size: -
D: TRBD1
CDR3: CASSLVNRGNTEAFF
DNA: TGTGCCAGCAGCTTAGTCAACAGGGGGAACACTGAAGCTTTCTTT

J: TRBJ2-7
V: TRBV6-5
size: -
D: -
CDR3: CASRRGAGPYEQYF
DNA: TGTGCCAGCAGGCGCGGGGCAGGGCCCTACGAGCAGTACTTC

J: TRBJ1-3
V: TRBV6-5
size: -
D: TRBD1
CDR3: CASSTQGLGNTIYF
DNA: TGTGCCAGCAGCACACAGGGGTTGGGAAACACCATATATTTT

J: TRBJ1-2
V: TRBV27
size: once
D: TRBD1
CDR3: CASSFGQGVSYGYTF
DNA: TGTGCCAGCAGTTTTGGACAGGGTGTTTCCTATGGCTACACCTTC

J: TRBJ2-5
V: TRBV5-1
size: few
D: TRBD2
CDR3: CASGYGGGKQETQYF
DNA: TGCGCCAGCGGCTATGGCGGGGGGAAACAAGAGACCCAGTACTTC